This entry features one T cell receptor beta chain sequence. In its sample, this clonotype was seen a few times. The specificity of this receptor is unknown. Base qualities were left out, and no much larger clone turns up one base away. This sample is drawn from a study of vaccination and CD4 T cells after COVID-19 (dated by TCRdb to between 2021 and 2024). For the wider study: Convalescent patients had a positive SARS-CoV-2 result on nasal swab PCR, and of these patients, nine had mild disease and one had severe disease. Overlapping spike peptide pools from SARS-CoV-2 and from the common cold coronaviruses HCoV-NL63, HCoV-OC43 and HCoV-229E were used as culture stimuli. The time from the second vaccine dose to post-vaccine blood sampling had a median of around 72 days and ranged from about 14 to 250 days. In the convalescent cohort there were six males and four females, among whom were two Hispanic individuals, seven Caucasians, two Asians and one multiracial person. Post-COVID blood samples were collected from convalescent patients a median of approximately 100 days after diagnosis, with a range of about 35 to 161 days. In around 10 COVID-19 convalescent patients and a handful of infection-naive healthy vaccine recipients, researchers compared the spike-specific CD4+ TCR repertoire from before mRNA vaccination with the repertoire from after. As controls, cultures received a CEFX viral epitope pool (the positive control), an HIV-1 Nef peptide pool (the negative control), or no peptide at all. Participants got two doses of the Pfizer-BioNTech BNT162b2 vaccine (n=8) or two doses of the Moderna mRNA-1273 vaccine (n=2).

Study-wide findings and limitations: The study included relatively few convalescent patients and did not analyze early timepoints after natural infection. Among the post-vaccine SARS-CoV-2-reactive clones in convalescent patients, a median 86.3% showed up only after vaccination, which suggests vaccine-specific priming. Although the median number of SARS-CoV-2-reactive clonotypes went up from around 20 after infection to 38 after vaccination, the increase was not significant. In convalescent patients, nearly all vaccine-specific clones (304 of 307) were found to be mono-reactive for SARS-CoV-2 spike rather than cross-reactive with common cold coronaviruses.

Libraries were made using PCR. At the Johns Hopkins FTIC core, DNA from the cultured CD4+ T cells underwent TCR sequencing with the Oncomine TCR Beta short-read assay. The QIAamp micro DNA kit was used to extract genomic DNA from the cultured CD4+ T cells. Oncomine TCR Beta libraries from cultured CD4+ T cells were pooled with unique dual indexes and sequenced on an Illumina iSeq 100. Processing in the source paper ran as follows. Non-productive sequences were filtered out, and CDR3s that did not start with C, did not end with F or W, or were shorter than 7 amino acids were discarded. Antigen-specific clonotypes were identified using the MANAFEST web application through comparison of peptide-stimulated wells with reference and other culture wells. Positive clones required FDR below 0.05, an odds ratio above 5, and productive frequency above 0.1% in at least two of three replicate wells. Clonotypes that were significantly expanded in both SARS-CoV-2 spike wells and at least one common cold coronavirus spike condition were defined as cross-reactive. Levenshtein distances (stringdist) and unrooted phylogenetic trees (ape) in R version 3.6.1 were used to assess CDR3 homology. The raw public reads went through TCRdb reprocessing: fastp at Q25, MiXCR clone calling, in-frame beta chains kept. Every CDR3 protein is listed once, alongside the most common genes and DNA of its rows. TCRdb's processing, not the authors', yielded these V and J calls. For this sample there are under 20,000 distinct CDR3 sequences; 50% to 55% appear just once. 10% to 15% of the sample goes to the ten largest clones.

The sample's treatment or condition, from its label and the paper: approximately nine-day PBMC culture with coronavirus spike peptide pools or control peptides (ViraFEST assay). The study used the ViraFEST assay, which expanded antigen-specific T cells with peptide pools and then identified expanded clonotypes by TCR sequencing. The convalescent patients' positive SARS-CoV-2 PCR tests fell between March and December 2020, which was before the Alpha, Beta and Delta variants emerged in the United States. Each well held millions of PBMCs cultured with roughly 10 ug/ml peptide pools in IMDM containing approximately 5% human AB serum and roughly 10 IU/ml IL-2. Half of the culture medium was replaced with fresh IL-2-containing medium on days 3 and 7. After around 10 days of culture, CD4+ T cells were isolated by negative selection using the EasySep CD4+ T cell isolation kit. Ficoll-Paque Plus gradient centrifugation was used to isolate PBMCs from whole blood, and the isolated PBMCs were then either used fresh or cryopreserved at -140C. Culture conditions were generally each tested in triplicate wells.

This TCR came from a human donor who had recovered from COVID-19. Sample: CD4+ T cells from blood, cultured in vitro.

The DNA reads TGCAGTGCCCCGACAGGACTAGCGGGACAGGTTTACTACGAGCAGTACTTC. The translation is CSAPTGLAGQVYYEQYF. Recombination connected TRBV20-1 to TRBJ2-5; the junction holds 12 bases that match TRBD2. Matching the DNA end better, TRBJ2-7 makes the J call doubtful. Taken from cysteine to phenylalanine, the CDR3 has 17 residues. Of the read, only the CDR3 DNA is kept; its 51 bases are in frame from base 1. As encoded in the germline V gene (reference sequence), CDR1 is DFQATT while CDR2 is SNEGSKA.